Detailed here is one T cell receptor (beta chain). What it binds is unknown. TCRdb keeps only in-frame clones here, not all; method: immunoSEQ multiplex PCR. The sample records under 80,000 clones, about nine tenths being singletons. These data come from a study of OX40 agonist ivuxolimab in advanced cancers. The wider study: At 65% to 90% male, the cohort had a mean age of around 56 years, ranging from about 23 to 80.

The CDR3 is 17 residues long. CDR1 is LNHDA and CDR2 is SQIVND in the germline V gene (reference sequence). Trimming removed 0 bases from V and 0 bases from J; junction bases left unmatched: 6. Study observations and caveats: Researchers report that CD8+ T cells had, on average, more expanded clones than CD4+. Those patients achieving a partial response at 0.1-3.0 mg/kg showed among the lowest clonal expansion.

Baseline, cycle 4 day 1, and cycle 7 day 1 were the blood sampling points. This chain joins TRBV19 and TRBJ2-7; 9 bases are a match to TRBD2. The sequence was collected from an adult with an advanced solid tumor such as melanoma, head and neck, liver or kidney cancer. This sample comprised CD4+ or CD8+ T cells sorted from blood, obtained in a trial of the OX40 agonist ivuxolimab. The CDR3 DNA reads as TGTGCCAGTAGTATAGAAGCGGGAGGAGTATTCTCCTACGAGCAGTACTTC. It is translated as CASSIEAGGVFSYEQYF.